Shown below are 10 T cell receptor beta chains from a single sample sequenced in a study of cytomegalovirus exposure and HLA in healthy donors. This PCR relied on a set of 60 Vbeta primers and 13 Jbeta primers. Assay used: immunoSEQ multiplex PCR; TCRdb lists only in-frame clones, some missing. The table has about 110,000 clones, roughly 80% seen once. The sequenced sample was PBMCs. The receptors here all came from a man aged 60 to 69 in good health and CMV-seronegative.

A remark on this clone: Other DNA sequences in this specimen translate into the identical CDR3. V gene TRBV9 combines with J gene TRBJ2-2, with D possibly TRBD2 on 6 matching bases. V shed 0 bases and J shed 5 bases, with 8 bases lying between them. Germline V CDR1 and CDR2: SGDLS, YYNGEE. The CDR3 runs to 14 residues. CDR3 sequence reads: CASSVAGRTGELFF. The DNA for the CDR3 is TGTGCCAGCAGCGTAGCGGGGAGGACCGGGGAGCTGTTTTTT.

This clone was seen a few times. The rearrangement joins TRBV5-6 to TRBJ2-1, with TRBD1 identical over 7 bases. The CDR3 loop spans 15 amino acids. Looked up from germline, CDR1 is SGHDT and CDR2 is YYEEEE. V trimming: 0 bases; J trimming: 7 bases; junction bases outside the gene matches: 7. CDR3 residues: CASSLVQGSRNEQFF. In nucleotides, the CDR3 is TGTGCCAGCAGCTTGGTACAGGGGAGTAGGAATGAGCAGTTCTTC.

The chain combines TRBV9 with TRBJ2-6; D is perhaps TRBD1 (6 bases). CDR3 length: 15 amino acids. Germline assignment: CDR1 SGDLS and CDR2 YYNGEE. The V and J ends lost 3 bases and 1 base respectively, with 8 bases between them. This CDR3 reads CASSDRVSGANVLTF. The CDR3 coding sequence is TGTGCCAGCAGCGACAGGGTTTCTGGGGCCAACGTCCTGACTTTC.

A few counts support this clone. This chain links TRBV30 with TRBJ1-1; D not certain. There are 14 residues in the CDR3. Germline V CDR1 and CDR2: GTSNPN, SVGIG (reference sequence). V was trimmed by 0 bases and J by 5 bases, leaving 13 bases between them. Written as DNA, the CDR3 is TGTGCCTGGAGTGTACCACCAGGCTGGACTGAAGCTTTCTTT. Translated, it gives CAWSVPPGWTEAFF. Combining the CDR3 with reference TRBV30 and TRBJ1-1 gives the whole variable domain SQTIHQWPATLVQPVGSPLSLECTVEGTSNPNLYWYRQAAGRGLQLLFYSVGIGQISSEVPQNLSASRPQDRQFILSSKKLLLSDSGFYLCAWSVPPGWTEAFFGQGTRLTVV.

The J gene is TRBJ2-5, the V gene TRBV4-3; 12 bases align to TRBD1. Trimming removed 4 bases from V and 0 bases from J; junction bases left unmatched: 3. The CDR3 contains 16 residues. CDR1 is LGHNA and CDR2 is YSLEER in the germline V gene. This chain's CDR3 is CASSRGTGGYQETQYF. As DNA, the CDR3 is TGCGCCAGCAGCCGCGGGACAGGGGGCTACCAAGAGACCCAGTACTTC.

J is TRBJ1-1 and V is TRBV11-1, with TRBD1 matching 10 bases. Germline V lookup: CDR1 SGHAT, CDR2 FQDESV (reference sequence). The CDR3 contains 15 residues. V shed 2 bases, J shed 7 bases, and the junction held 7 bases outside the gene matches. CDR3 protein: CASSLHLDRGVEAFF. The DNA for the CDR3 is TGTGCCAGCAGCTTACACCTGGACAGGGGGGTTGAAGCTTTCTTT.

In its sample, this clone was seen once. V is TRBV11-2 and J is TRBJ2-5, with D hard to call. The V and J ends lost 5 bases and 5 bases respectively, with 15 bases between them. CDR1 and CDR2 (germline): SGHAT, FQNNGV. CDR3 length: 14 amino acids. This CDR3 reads CASSPSQVRETQYF. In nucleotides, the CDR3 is TGTGCCAGCAGCCCCTCCCAGGTCCGGGAGACCCAGTACTTC.

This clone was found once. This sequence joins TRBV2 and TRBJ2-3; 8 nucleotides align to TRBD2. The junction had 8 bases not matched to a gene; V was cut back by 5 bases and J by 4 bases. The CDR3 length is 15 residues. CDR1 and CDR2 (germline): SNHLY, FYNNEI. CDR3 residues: CASSRGGEGADTQYF. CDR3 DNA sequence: TGTGCCAGCAGTCGGGGGGGCGAAGGAGCAGATACGCAGTATTTT.

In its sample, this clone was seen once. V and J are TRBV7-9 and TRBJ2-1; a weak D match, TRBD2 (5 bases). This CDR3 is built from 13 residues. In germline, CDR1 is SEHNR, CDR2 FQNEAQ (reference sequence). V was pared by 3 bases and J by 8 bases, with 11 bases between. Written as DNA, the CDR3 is TGTGCCAGCAGCTTGCATCAGGAGGATGAGCAGTTCTTC. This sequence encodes CASSLHQEDEQFF.

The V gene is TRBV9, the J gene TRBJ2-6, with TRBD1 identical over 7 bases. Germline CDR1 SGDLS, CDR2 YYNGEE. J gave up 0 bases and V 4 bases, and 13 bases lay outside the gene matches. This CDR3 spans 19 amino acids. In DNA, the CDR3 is TGTGCCAGCAGCTCCAAAGCGTCCGGGACAGACTCTGGGGCCAACGTCCTGACTTTC. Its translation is CASSSKASGTDSGANVLTF. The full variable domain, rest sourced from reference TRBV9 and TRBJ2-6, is DSGVTQTPKHLITATGQRVTLRCSPRSGDLSVYWYQQSLDQGLQFLIQYYNGEERAKGNILERFSAQQFPDLHSELNLSSLELGDSALYFCASSSKASGTDSGANVLTFGAGSRLTVL.